The 23 T cell receptor beta chains below all came from one sample that was sequenced in a study of stem cell transplantation in POMP-related autoinflammatory disease (dated by TCRdb to 2020 to 2022). Libraries came from the immunoSEQ multiplex PCR assay. TCRdb provides this immuneACCESS table in a form limited to in-frame rearrangements. Some clones are lacking; in checked studies, under half of them reflect an unresolved V gene, and why the rest are absent is not known. This sample has some 68,000 clones in its table, and roughly 93% of those were observed once. Roughly 0.7% of the sample rests with the top ten. Taken with the paper, the label for time point translates to: after hematopoietic stem cell transplant. Sample: CD4+ T cells from PBMCs, taken after stem cell transplantation. The receptors stem from a human patient with POMP-related autoinflammation and immune dysregulation (PRAID). After transplantation, some T cells may belong to the graft donor instead of the recipient.

The chain links TRBV2 to TRBJ1-2, with 8 bases aligning to TRBD1. This CDR3 is built from 13 residues. Germline trimming cut 8 bases from V and 12 bases from J; bases unmatched to any gene: 14. The germline V gene encodes CDR1 SNHLY and CDR2 FYNNEI. The DNA for the CDR3 is TGTGCCAGCGGCGGACAGGGAATTGTCTATAACACCTTC. It is translated as CASGGQGIVYNTF.

The V and J genes are TRBV6-1 and TRBJ2-5; 8 nucleotides match TRBD1. V shed 5 bases, J shed 4 bases, and the junction held 3 bases outside the gene matches. This CDR3 has 13 amino acids. Germline CDR1 is MNHNS and CDR2 is SASEGT. This chain's CDR3 is CASSSTGVETQYF. The DNA for the CDR3 is TGTGCCAGCAGTTCGACAGGGGTAGAGACCCAGTACTTC.

The chain carries TRBV9 and TRBJ2-2; 8 nucleotides align to TRBD2. Trimming at V came to 0 bases and at J to 5 bases, leaving 3 bases not matched to a gene. Germline CDR1 is SGDLS and CDR2 is YYNGEE. CDR3 length equals 15 residues. The CDR3 DNA sequence: TGTGCCAGCAGCGTAGATAGCGGGGCTACCGGGGAGCTGTTTTTT. Its protein is CASSVDSGATGELFF.

This chain uses TRBV5-6 with TRBJ2-1, with no clear D. The CDR3 runs 14 residues. The germline gives CDR1 SGHDT, CDR2 YYEEEE. The germline V and J ends were trimmed by 0 bases and 10 bases, with 14 bases remaining between them. DNA for the CDR3: TGTGCCAGCAGCTTGGTATTCCGAAACCCAGAGCAGTTCTTC. Translated: CASSLVFRNPEQFF.

The chain uses TRBV2 and TRBJ1-1; weak D call: TRBD1 (5 bases). This CDR3 has 13 amino acids. V lost 3 bases and J 4 bases, leaving 9 bases between the germline ends. CDR1 is SNHLY and CDR2 is FYNNEI in the germline V gene. CDR3 amino acids: CASSELGGTEAFF. DNA of the CDR3: TGTGCCAGCAGTGAGTTGGGGGGCACTGAAGCTTTCTTT.

This chain links TRBV28 with TRBJ1-3, with D possibly being TRBD1 (5 bases). Trimming shortened V by 11 bases and J by 8 bases, and 22 bases separated the two germline ends. The CDR3 has 14 residues. Per germline, CDR1 MDHEN and CDR2 SYDVKM. CDR3 residues: CAASWRDVRHTIYF. CDR3 DNA sequence: TGTGCCGCCAGTTGGCGGGACGTTCGCCACACCATATATTTT.

This chain joins TRBV19 and TRBJ1-2; D not certain. The CDR3 runs to 10 residues. Germline assignment: CDR1 LNHDA and CDR2 SQIVND (reference sequence). V was clipped by 6 bases and J by 4 bases, with 3 bases between them. CDR3 nucleotides: TGTGCCAGTAGAGGCTATGGCTACACCTTC. Translating gives CASRGYGYTF.

The V call is TRBV11-2, the J call TRBJ1-5; D might be TRBD1 (6 bases). Trimming cost V 8 bases and J 0 bases, with 17 bases left between them. Germline CDR1 and CDR2: SGHAT and FQNNGV. The CDR3 length is 16 residues. The CDR3 here is CASSPGGTHSNQPQHF. CDR3 in DNA: TGTGCCAGCTCCCCCGGGGGGACACATAGCAATCAGCCCCAGCATTTT.

In DNA, the CDR3 is TGTGCCAGCAGCGGAATCGCCGGGACTAGCATGGAGACCCAGTACTTC. Amino acids: CASSGIAGTSMETQYF. The chain links TRBV5-6 to TRBJ2-5; 9 bases map to TRBD2. The V and J ends lost 4 bases and 5 bases, in that order; junction bases with no gene match: 12. Germline CDR1 and CDR2: SGHDT and YYEEEE. This CDR3 has 16 residues. Based on the CDR3 plus reference TRBV5-6 and TRBJ2-5, the full variable domain is DAGVTQSPTHLIKTRGQQVTLRCSPKSGHDTVSWYQQALGQGPQFIFQYYEEEERQRGNFPDRFSGHQFPNYSSELNVNALLLGDSALYLCASSGIAGTSMETQYFGPGTRLLVL.

The chain uses TRBV5-6 and TRBJ1-2, with TRBD1 as a possible D gene (6 bases). Trimming removed 5 bases from V and 5 bases from J, with 19 bases in between. This CDR3 is 15 amino acids long. The V gene's germline CDR1 is SGHDT and CDR2 YYEEEE. Here the CDR3 DNA reads TGTGCCAGCAGTTCAAAGGGGGGTGTACGTTATGGCTACACCTTC. It specifies CASSSKGGVRYGYTF.

This rearrangement joins TRBV28 to TRBJ2-5, with D possibly being TRBD1 (5 bases). The V end was cut by 0 bases, the J end by 3 bases, with 8 bases between. This CDR3 has 14 amino acids. Germline V gene sequence: CDR1 MDHEN, CDR2 SYDVKM. The CDR3 here is CASSLWTDEETQYF. As DNA, the CDR3 is TGTGCCAGCAGTTTATGGACAGATGAAGAGACCCAGTACTTC.

DNA for the CDR3: TGTGCCACCAGCTCTGGTGGGGCAGTCGATTTCAATGAGCAGTTCTTC. This sequence encodes CATSSGGAVDFNEQFF. The chain recombines TRBV15 with TRBJ2-1; D perhaps matches TRBD1 (5 bases). V shed 5 bases and J shed 6 bases, with 20 bases lying between them. Germline V gene sequence: CDR1 LNHNV, CDR2 YYDKDF (reference sequence). This CDR3 contains 16 residues.

The chain combines TRBV6-1 with TRBJ2-5; D is unresolved. Germline V lookup: CDR1 MNHNS, CDR2 SASEGT. V was pared by 2 bases and J by 2 bases, with 12 bases between. The CDR3 runs to 15 residues. The chain's CDR3 is CASSESAQLQETQYF. The CDR3, as DNA: TGTGCCAGCAGTGAAAGCGCACAGCTTCAAGAGACCCAGTACTTC.

The chain employs TRBV18 and TRBJ1-1; TRBD1 matches 7 bases. V lost 3 bases and J lost 11; bases outside the gene matches: 3. Per germline, CDR1 KGHSH and CDR2 LQKENI. CDR3 length equals 11 residues. The CDR3 bases are TGTGCCAGCTCACCGGGACAGTCGGCTTTCTTT. It encodes CASSPGQSAFF.

This clone was counted only a few times. This chain links TRBV7-9 with TRBJ1-2; TRBD1 is a possible D gene (6 bases). Germline V gene lookup returns CDR1 SEHNR and CDR2 FQNEAQ (reference sequence). This CDR3 is built from 14 residues. Trimming left V 5 bases short and J 2 bases short, with 12 bases between. The CDR3 region has the DNA TGTGCCAGCAGCGCACCCGGGACAAACTATGGCTACACCTTC. This translates into CASSAPGTNYGYTF.

The V and J genes are TRBV15 and TRBJ2-1; D unresolved. Germline V CDR1 and CDR2: LNHNV, YYDKDF (reference sequence). The V end lost 9 bases, the J end lost 0 bases, and 9 bases lay between the germline ends. This CDR3 comprises 13 residues. CDR3 coding DNA: TGTGCCACGAGTCTAAGCTCCTACAATGAGCAGTTCTTC. This translates into CATSLSSYNEQFF.

The chain links TRBV10-2 to TRBJ2-1; no reliable D call. CDR3 length: 18 amino acids. The germline V gene has CDR1 WSHSY and CDR2 SAAADI. The V and J ends lost 2 bases and 0 bases respectively, with 17 bases between them. This CDR3 reads CASSEPITEPASYNEQFF. DNA for the CDR3: TGCGCCAGCAGTGAGCCGATTACTGAGCCTGCCTCCTACAATGAGCAGTTCTTC.

CDR3 in DNA: TGTGCCAGCAGCCTGACAGGGGTGAATTGGGCAGATACGCAGTATTTT. It yields the protein CASSLTGVNWADTQYF. The chain combines TRBV5-4 with TRBJ2-3; 8 bases map to TRBD1. Germline lookup yields CDR1 SGHNT and CDR2 YYREEE (reference sequence). The V gene end was trimmed by 4 bases and the J gene end by 4 bases; junction bases not matched to a gene: 11. The length of the CDR3 is 16 residues.

The chain is built from TRBV6-5 and TRBJ2-7; TRBD2 agrees at 11 bases. Trimming at V came to 8 bases and at J to 4 bases, leaving 10 bases not matched to a gene. The CDR3 has 15 amino acids. Per the germline V gene, CDR1 is MNHEY and CDR2 is SVGAGI. CDR3: CASAFTGTSGYEQYF. In DNA, the CDR3 is TGTGCCAGCGCATTTACCGGGACTAGCGGATACGAGCAGTACTTC.

V usage is TRBV11-2 and J usage is TRBJ2-5; TRBD2 is a possible D gene (5 bases). The CDR3 runs to 14 residues. In germline, CDR1 is SGHAT, CDR2 FQNNGV. Trimming removed 5 bases at V and 2 bases at J, with 12 bases between. The CDR3, as DNA: TGTGCCAGCAGCAGCGGATGGGTGCAAGAGACCCAGTACTTC. This codes for CASSSGWVQETQYF.

The rearrangement joins TRBV6-5 to TRBJ1-1, with TRBD1 matching 9 bases. Germline V gene lookup returns CDR1 MNHEY and CDR2 SVGAGI. The CDR3 is made up of 15 amino acids. V was pared by 6 bases and J by 1 base, with 6 bases of the junction left unmatched. The CDR3 coding sequence is TGTGCCAGCAGACCTTACAGGGGGCGGAACACTGAAGCTTTCTTT. Translation gives CASRPYRGRNTEAFF.

The V gene is TRBV24-1, the J gene TRBJ1-5; D is unclear. The V and J ends lost 2 bases and 5 bases respectively, with 6 bases between them. The germline V gene encodes CDR1 KGHDR and CDR2 SFDVKD. There are 13 residues in the CDR3. Here the CDR3 DNA reads TGTGCCACCAGTGATTCCCAACATCAGCCCCAGCATTTT. It translates to CATSDSQHQPQHF.

This chain joins TRBV14 and TRBJ1-2, with D unresolved. The V gene's germline CDR1 is SGHDN and CDR2 FVKESK. Trimming took 3 bases from V and 4 from J, leaving 12 bases between them. The CDR3 is 14 residues long. The CDR3 here is CASSQGVGIYGYTF. The CDR3 DNA is TGTGCCAGCAGCCAGGGCGTCGGGATCTATGGCTACACCTTC.